This TCR beta chain was captured by sequencing in a study of blood T cell repertoires in COVID-19. Individuals drawn from some 25 US areas were about 18 to 95 years old. Donors in Cohort 3 counted as recovered after two negative PCRs, clearance, or symptom resolution. Repertoires were generated with immunoSEQ multiplex PCR, while TCRdb's copy carries only in-frame clones and drops some. The sample shows roughly 300,000 clones, 70% to 90% of them seen only once. This CDR3 contains 12 residues. V was shortened by 4 bases and J by 7 bases, with 9 bases between the two germline ends. CDR1 is SGHKS and CDR2 is YYEKEE in the germline V gene (reference sequence).

The chain links TRBV5-5 to TRBJ2-1, with D maybe TRBD1 (5 bases). The sequence was collected from a woman in her thirties who had recovered from COVID-19. The sequenced material came from PBMCs or T cells enriched from blood (not recorded which). The CDR3: CASSIQANEQFF. DNA for the CDR3: TGTGCCAGCAGCATACAGGCTAATGAGCAGTTCTTC. The whole variable domain, remainder taken from reference TRBV5-5 and TRBJ2-1, is DAGVTQSPTHLIKTRGQQVTLRCSPISGHKSVSWYQQVLGQGPQFIFQYYEKEERGRGNFPDRFSARQFPNYSSELNVNALLLGDSALYLCASSIQANEQFFGPGTRLTVL.